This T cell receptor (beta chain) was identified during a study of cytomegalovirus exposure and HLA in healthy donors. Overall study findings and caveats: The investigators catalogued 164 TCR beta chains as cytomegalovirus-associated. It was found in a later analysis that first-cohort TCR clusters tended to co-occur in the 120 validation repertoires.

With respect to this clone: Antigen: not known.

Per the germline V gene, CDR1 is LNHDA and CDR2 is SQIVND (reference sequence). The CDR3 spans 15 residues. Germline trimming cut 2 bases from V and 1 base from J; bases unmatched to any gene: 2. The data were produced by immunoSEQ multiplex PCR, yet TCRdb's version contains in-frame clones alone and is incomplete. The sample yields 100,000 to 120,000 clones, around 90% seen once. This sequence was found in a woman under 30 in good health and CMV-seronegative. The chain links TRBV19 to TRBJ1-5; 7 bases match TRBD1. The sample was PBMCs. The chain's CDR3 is CASSIRGQSNQPQHF. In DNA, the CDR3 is TGTGCCAGTAGTATACGGGGACAGAGCAATCAGCCCCAGCATTTT.